One and the same sample provided the 21 T cell receptor beta chains below, sequenced in a study of T cell clonotyping in hematopoietic cell transplantation. The data were produced by immunoSEQ multiplex PCR, yet TCRdb's version contains in-frame clones alone and is incomplete. The sample yields approximately 17,000 clones, approximately 57% seen once. The material was PBMCs, obtained 30 days after allogeneic stem cell transplant. Receptors originate from a male patient aged 45 to 59 who had an allogeneic stem cell transplant from an unrelated donor, so T cells may come from the graft donor. Some clones in this sample may be carry-over from other donors' samples.

The chain links TRBV6-5 to TRBJ1-1; the match to TRBD1 covers 8 bases. CDR1 and CDR2 (germline): MNHEY, SVGAGI. CDR3 length equals 15 residues. Trimming took 6 bases from V and 4 from J; bases not matched to a gene: 10. The DNA of the CDR3 is TGTGCCAGCAGCACCAACCGACAGGGGAGCACTGAAGCTTTCTTT. This codes for CASSTNRQGSTEAFF.

This sequence joins TRBV6-1 and TRBJ1-4; 9 bases line up with TRBD1. V lost 6 bases and J lost 8; bases outside the gene matches: 7. Per germline, CDR1 MNHNS and CDR2 SASEGT. There are 14 residues in the CDR3. CDR3 protein: CASRRTGEGEKLFF. The DNA for the CDR3 is TGTGCCAGCAGGAGGACAGGGGAGGGAGAAAAACTGTTTTTT.

The gene calls are TRBV30 and TRBJ2-1, with 8 bases identical to TRBD2. The CDR3 consists of 14 residues. CDR1 GTSNPN and CDR2 SVGIG come from the germline V gene (reference sequence). J lost 7 bases, V lost 5 bases, and 10 bases had no gene match. The CDR3: CAWESGSNVNEQFF. CDR3 DNA sequence: TGTGCCTGGGAGAGCGGGAGCAATGTTAATGAGCAGTTCTTC.

The rearrangement uses TRBV6-5 and TRBJ2-1, with D possibly being TRBD2 (5 bases). Trimming shortened V by 2 bases and J by 7 bases, and 15 bases separated the two germline ends. The CDR3 sequence is 15 residues long. From germline, CDR1 is MNHEY and CDR2 SVGAGI. CDR3: CASSYGQAGENEQFF. CDR3 nucleotides: TGTGCCAGCAGTTACGGCCAGGCCGGGGAGAATGAGCAGTTCTTC.

The chain recombines TRBV5-1 with TRBJ2-7, with D unclear. CDR1 SGHRS and CDR2 YFSETQ come from the germline V gene. The CDR3 totals 13 residues. Trimming shortened V by 0 bases and J by 0 bases, and 4 bases separated the two germline ends. The CDR3 DNA is TGCGCCAGCAGCTTGGACGGCTCCTACGAGCAGTACTTC. It yields the protein CASSLDGSYEQYF.

This clone was seen a handful of times. This rearrangement joins TRBV4-1 to TRBJ2-2; possibly TRBD1 or TRBD2 for D (5 bases each). CDR3 size: 13 residues. Per germline, CDR1 MGHRA and CDR2 YSYEKL. V dropped 4 bases and J dropped 4 bases, with 7 bases sitting between them. The DNA of the CDR3 is TGCGCCAGCAGCCGGGGGACCACCGGGGAGCTGTTTTTT. Translation: CASSRGTTGELFF.

The chain's CDR3 is CASSQPPVLNYGYTF. CDR3 coding DNA: TGCGCCAGCAGCCAACCACCCGTCCTTAACTATGGCTACACCTTC. The chain links TRBV4-1 to TRBJ1-2; no clear D. This CDR3 is built from 15 residues. Looked up from germline, CDR1 is MGHRA and CDR2 is YSYEKL. V shed 2 bases and J shed 1 base, with 11 bases lying between them.

In DNA form, the CDR3 reads TGTGCCTGGAGTTGGGGAAGGGCTGGAAACACCATATATTTT. Protein product: CAWSWGRAGNTIYF. The chain recombines TRBV30 with TRBJ1-3, with D unresolved. The CDR3 covers 14 residues. Germline CDR1 is GTSNPN and CDR2 is SVGIG (reference sequence). The V gene lost 2 bases and the J gene lost 2 bases, with 10 bases spanning the gap. The entire variable domain, with the rest obtained from reference TRBV30 and TRBJ1-3, is as follows: SQTIHQWPATLVQPVGSPLSLECTVEGTSNPNLYWYRQAAGRGLQLLFYSVGIGQISSEVPQNLSASRPQDRQFILSSKKLLLSDSGFYLCAWSWGRAGNTIYFGEGSWLTVV.

The chain has TRBV19 and TRBJ1-5, with a tentative D call TRBD1 (6 bases). The CDR3 contains 15 residues. The V and J ends lost 6 bases and 4 bases respectively, with 16 bases between them. Looked up from germline, CDR1 is LNHDA and CDR2 is SQIVND (reference sequence). The CDR3 bases are TGTGCCAGTAGACCTTTACTAGGGGGAAATCAGCCCCAGCATTTT. This gives the protein CASRPLLGGNQPQHF.

The chain couples TRBV7-9 to TRBJ2-5, with D possibly matching TRBD1 (6 bases). The germline gives CDR1 SEHNR, CDR2 FQNEAQ (reference sequence). This CDR3 has 13 residues. Trimming cost V 7 bases and J 2 bases, with 11 bases left between them. CDR3 DNA: TGTGCCAGCAACAGGGTTTTACAAGAGACCCAGTACTTC. It is translated as CASNRVLQETQYF.

J is TRBJ2-7 and V is TRBV4-3, with a possible D match to TRBD2 (6 bases). CDR3 length: 15 residues. V was trimmed by 1 base and J by 6 bases, leaving 16 bases between them. CDR1 and CDR2 from the germline V gene are LGHNA and YSLEER. CDR3 DNA sequence: TGCGCCAGCAGCCAAGGGGGACTTCTAACTCGCGAGCAGTACTTC. Translation: CASSQGGLLTREQYF.

This sequence joins TRBV6-6 and TRBJ2-7; D may correspond to TRBD1 or TRBD2 (5 bases each). Germline V CDR1 and CDR2: MNHNY, SVGAGI (reference sequence). The CDR3 is 13 amino acids. Trimming stripped 11 bases from V and 2 bases from J, with 16 bases between. Here the CDR3 reads CAGNRDGPYEQYF. CDR3 coding DNA: TGTGCCGGCAATAGGGACGGACCCTACGAGCAGTACTTC.

Comment on this clone: Other DNA sequences within the sample encode an identical CDR3. The rearrangement uses TRBV28 and TRBJ2-7; D unclear. The CDR3 runs 13 residues. Deletions cut 3 bases from V and 3 bases from J, with 9 bases between. The V gene's germline CDR1 is MDHEN and CDR2 SYDVKM. The CDR3 here is CASSFGLDYEQYF. CDR3 coding DNA: TGTGCCAGCAGTTTCGGATTGGACTACGAGCAGTACTTC.

The J gene is TRBJ2-7, the V gene TRBV6-1; D not certain. The V gene lost 0 bases and the J gene lost 0 bases, with 9 bases spanning the gap. CDR1 MNHNS and CDR2 SASEGT come from the germline V gene. This CDR3 has 15 residues. The CDR3 region has the DNA TGTGCCAGCAGTGAAGCTCAGGTTAGCTCCTACGAGCAGTACTTC. Translated: CASSEAQVSSYEQYF.

The V call is TRBV4-3, the J call TRBJ1-2; weak D call: TRBD1 (6 bases). Germline assignment: CDR1 LGHNA and CDR2 YSLEER. Trimming left V 0 bases short and J 7 bases short, with 30 bases between. This CDR3 region has 20 residues. CDR3 amino acids: CASSQDLAGEAFIREGGYTF. The CDR3 bases are TGCGCCAGCAGCCAAGATCTAGCAGGGGAGGCTTTTATACGAGAGGGTGGCTACACCTTC.

This sequence joins TRBV6-5 and TRBJ1-4, with D possibly matching TRBD1 (6 bases). CDR3 length: 14 amino acids. V was trimmed by 2 bases and J by 4 bases, leaving 8 bases between them. Germline values: CDR1 MNHEY, CDR2 SVGAGI. In DNA form, the CDR3 reads TGTGCCAGCAGTTACGGACAGTTTAATGAAAAACTGTTTTTT. Translation: CASSYGQFNEKLFF.

This clone was seen only a few times. V usage is TRBV4-1 and J usage is TRBJ2-7, with 9 bases identical to TRBD2. The CDR3 covers 16 residues. Germline V gene lookup returns CDR1 MGHRA and CDR2 YSYEKL. The junction had 5 bases not matched to a gene; V was cut back by 0 bases and J by 2 bases. The CDR3: CASSQDWTSVAYEQYF. The CDR3 region has the DNA TGCGCCAGCAGCCAAGATTGGACTAGCGTTGCCTACGAGCAGTACTTC.

The count of this clone is one. The chain carries TRBV30 and TRBJ2-2, with D unresolved. The germline V and J ends were trimmed by 0 bases and 3 bases, with 8 bases remaining between them. The CDR3 runs to 14 residues. The germline CDR1 and CDR2 sequences are GTSNPN and SVGIG (reference sequence). The CDR3 DNA reads TGTGCCTGGAGTGTAGCCAGATACACCGGGGAGCTGTTTTTT. It translates to CAWSVARYTGELFF.

V and J are TRBV19 and TRBJ1-5; weak D call: TRBD1 (5 bases). Trimming shortened V by 5 bases and J by 5 bases, and 13 bases separated the two germline ends. Germline assignment: CDR1 LNHDA and CDR2 SQIVND (reference sequence). The CDR3 contains 14 residues. CDR3 coding DNA: TGTGCCAGTAGTGGGGCAGGGAGGTATCAGCCCCAGCATTTT. Translated, it gives CASSGAGRYQPQHF.

This clone rates as medium-sized. This chain uses TRBV5-3 with TRBJ2-7; TRBD1 matches at 8 bases. TRBV5-3 is an ORF, and what it does is uncertain. V shed 0 bases, J shed 0 bases, and the junction held 14 bases outside the gene matches. The CDR3 spans 19 residues. The CDR3 nucleotides are TGTGCCAGAAGCTTGGCCACCAGACGGGTAACAGGGGGCTCCTACGAGCAGTACTTC. This translates into CARSLATRRVTGGSYEQYF.

This clone showed up just a few times. The chain couples TRBV4-1 to TRBJ1-1; 10 bases line up with TRBD1. The CDR3 sequence is 17 residues long. Per the germline V gene, CDR1 is MGHRA and CDR2 is YSYEKL. J gave up 3 bases and V 4 bases, and 11 bases lay outside the gene matches. Here the CDR3 DNA reads TGCGCCAGCAGCCTACTGCCGGGACAGGGGAAGGACACTGAAGCTTTCTTT. This codes for CASSLLPGQGKDTEAFF.